A single sample is the source of the 30 T cell receptor beta chains below, sequenced in a study of Graves' ophthalmopathy and Graves' hyperthyroidism. Amplification of the TCR beta CDR3 regions used RNA transcripts (as template). First-round RT-PCR relied on HTBI primers, and a second-round multiplex PCR came next. TCRdb independently ran MiXCR on the multiplex PCR reads; one entry per CDR3 protein. The sample has 680,000 or so distinct CDR3 sequences, about 24% seen once. Sequencing was carried out using peripheral blood. The receptors originated from a woman younger than 35 with stable Graves' hyperthyroidism. Some clones in this sample may be carry-over from other donors' samples.

This clonotype was picked up a small number of times. This sequence joins TRBV9 and TRBJ2-5; D is unclear. Germline-derived CDR1 and CDR2 are SGDLS and YYNGEE. Trimming pared 0 bases from V and 3 bases from J, leaving 3 bases between. The CDR3 covers 12 residues. The CDR3 sequence: CASSVAEETQYF. The CDR3 nucleotides read TGTGCCAGCAGCGTAGCAGAAGAGACCCAGTACTTC.

The rearrangement links TRBV6-1 to TRBJ2-7, with D possibly matching TRBD2 (6 bases). V gave up 2 bases and J gave up 1 base, with 12 bases separating them. Germline CDR1 is MNHNS and CDR2 is SASEGT. There are 15 residues in the CDR3. CDR3 nucleotide sequence: TGTGCCAGCAGTGAACTAACTAGCAAGTCCTACGAGCAGTACTTC. Translating gives CASSELTSKSYEQYF.

V gene TRBV12-3 or TRBV12-4 combines with J gene TRBJ2-4; D may be TRBD1 (5 bases). Trimming shortened V by 3 bases and J by 6 bases, and 18 bases separated the two germline ends. CDR3 length: 16 residues. The CDR3, as DNA: TGTGCCAGCAGTTTCGGCAGGGTGGCGAAAAGAAACATTCAGTACTTC. Translating gives CASSFGRVAKRNIQYF.

This clonotype came up many times. The chain carries TRBV7-2 and TRBJ1-5, with 7 bases identical to TRBD1. V gave up 5 bases and J gave up 3 bases; unmatched junction bases: 4. The CDR3 has 14 residues. CDR1 and CDR2 (germline): SGHTA, FQGNSA. CDR3 bases: TGTGCCAGCAGCCAGACAGGGCTCAATCAGCCCCAGCATTTT. Amino acid sequence: CASSQTGLNQPQHF.

In the case of this clonotype: Its ends do not fully match the called genes, so a read error is possible. This chain connects TRBV7-9 to TRBJ1-2, with unresolved D. Germline V gene data show CDR1 as SEHNR and CDR2 as FQNEAQ (reference sequence). The CDR3 is made up of 12 amino acids. The CDR3 reads CVSSLSGNGYTF. The CDR3 DNA is TGTGTCAGCAGCTTATCGGGCAATGGCTACACCTTC.

This clonotype was seen many times. The genes are TRBV20-1 and TRBJ2-2; weak D call: TRBD2 (6 bases). Germline V gene sequence: CDR1 DFQATT, CDR2 SNEGSKA (reference sequence). The CDR3 has 16 amino acids. The ends were cut back, 1 base at V and 3 bases at J, with 15 bases in the middle. The CDR3 DNA reads as TGCAGTGCTAGAGCTGGGGGGACGGTGGACACCGGGGAGCTGTTTTTT. Translating gives CSARAGGTVDTGELFF.

There are a few counts of this clonotype. V usage is TRBV28 and J usage is TRBJ1-1, with TRBD1 as a possible D gene (5 bases). The CDR3 contains 15 residues. V gave up 1 base and J gave up 2 bases, with 11 bases separating them. Germline CDR1 MDHEN, CDR2 SYDVKM. Written as DNA, the CDR3 is TGTGCCAGCAGTTTATCAGGGAGCCTTAACACTGAAGCTTTCTTT. It codes for CASSLSGSLNTEAFF.

In its sample, this clonotype was seen many times. The chain combines TRBV29-1 with TRBJ1-1; 9 nucleotides match TRBD1. This CDR3 is built from 13 residues. The germline V gene has CDR1 SQVTM and CDR2 ANQGSEA. J gave up 8 bases and V 4 bases, and 8 bases lay outside the gene matches. CDR3 amino acids: CSVGGQGRSEAFF. The CDR3 nucleotides are TGCAGCGTTGGAGGACAGGGGAGGTCAGAAGCTTTCTTT.

The chain combines TRBV6-1 with TRBJ2-5, with 7 bases lining up with TRBD2. The CDR3 runs 14 residues. Trimming removed 6 bases from V and 4 bases from J; junction bases left unmatched: 8. Looked up from germline, CDR1 is MNHNS and CDR2 is SASEGT. The CDR3 coding sequence is TGTGCCAGCAGCCAACCGGGACTACGAGAGACCCAGTACTTC. It yields the protein CASSQPGLRETQYF.

This clonotype showed up many times. This chain links TRBV7-2 with TRBJ1-2; D is perhaps TRBD1 (5 bases). Between the trimmed V and J ends, which lost 6 bases and 3 bases, there was a span of 14 bases. Germline CDR1 reads SGHTA; CDR2 reads FQGNSA. CDR3 length equals 14 residues. As DNA, the CDR3 is TGTGCCAGCAGTGTCACCTCGACAGACTATGGCTACACCTTC. It translates to CASSVTSTDYGYTF.

This clonotype came up a few times. The chain combines TRBV5-1 with TRBJ2-7, with D tentatively TRBD1 (6 bases). V lost 4 bases, J lost 2 bases, and 19 bases lay in between. CDR1 is SGHRS, CDR2 YFSETQ, per germline. The CDR3 extends over 16 amino acids. The CDR3 region has the DNA TGCGCCAGCAGCGCTTTCATATCCCCAGGGGCCTACGAGCAGTACTTC. Its protein product is CASSAFISPGAYEQYF.

Worth noting for this clonotype: A much larger clone lies a single base off, so this may be a read error. The chain carries TRBV28 and TRBJ1-2, with D uncertain. Germline V gene lookup returns CDR1 MDHEN and CDR2 SYDVKM. Between the trimmed V and J ends, which lost 4 bases and 4 bases, there was a span of 7 bases. CDR3 length equals 12 residues. The chain's CDR3 is CASSSDIYGYTF. DNA for the CDR3: TGTGCCAGCAGTTCCGACATCTATGGCTACACCTTC.

At least ten counts were recorded for this clonotype. The gene calls are TRBV20-1 and TRBJ2-5; TRBD1 aligns across 9 bases. CDR3 length: 14 amino acids. V was pared by 3 bases and J by 4 bases, with 6 bases of the junction left unmatched. Germline V lookup: CDR1 DFQATT, CDR2 SNEGSKA (reference sequence). CDR3 protein: CSARPGQGLETQYF. The CDR3, as DNA: TGCAGTGCTAGGCCGGGACAGGGTTTAGAGACCCAGTACTTC.

This clonotype was detected many times. The V call is TRBV11-3, the J call TRBJ2-2; 7 bases map to TRBD1. The CDR3 sequence is 15 residues long. J was trimmed by 5 bases and V by 6 bases; bases with no gene match: 9. The V gene's germline CDR1 is SGHNT and CDR2 YENEEA. DNA for the CDR3: TGTGCCAGCAGTCACCGGACAGGAATGACCGGGGAGCTGTTTTTT. It translates to CASSHRTGMTGELFF.

This clonotype was counted between two and nine times. V is TRBV19 and J is TRBJ2-2; weak D call: TRBD2 (5 bases). This CDR3 comprises 15 residues. Germline lookup yields CDR1 LNHDA and CDR2 SQIVND (reference sequence). V lost 3 bases, J lost 7 bases, and 15 bases lay in between. The CDR3 is CASSIGLALGGELFF. CDR3 sequence (DNA): TGTGCCAGTAGTATTGGGCTAGCTTTAGGCGGGGAGCTGTTTTTT.

This clonotype was detected many times. The CDR3 nucleotides read TGTGCCAGCAGTTTGGGATTGCTTCTAGAGGCTGGAAACACCATATATTTT. It specifies CASSLGLLLEAGNTIYF. V gene TRBV12-3 or TRBV12-4 combines with J gene TRBJ1-3; D gene uncertain. This CDR3 has 17 residues. V gave up 3 bases and J gave up 2 bases, with 17 bases separating them.

The chain employs TRBV27 and TRBJ2-7, with D perhaps TRBD2 (6 bases). CDR1 and CDR2 from the germline V gene are MNHEY and SMNVEV (reference sequence). The CDR3 sequence is 14 residues long. Deletions cut 4 bases from V and 3 bases from J, with 13 bases between. The CDR3 region is CASSSRLVGYEQYF. The CDR3 coding sequence is TGTGCCAGCAGTTCGCGACTAGTCGGCTACGAGCAGTACTTC.

This clonotype showed up many times. The rearrangement uses TRBV7-6 and TRBJ2-7; D might be TRBD1 (5 bases). Germline loops: CDR1 SGHVS, CDR2 FNYEAQ. Trimming cost V 5 bases and J 4 bases, with 21 bases left between them. This CDR3 is built from 16 residues. The CDR3 DNA reads as TGTGCCAGCAGCCCGCCCGGAGCAGGGCTCGGGTACGAGCAGTACTTC. It yields the protein CASSPPGAGLGYEQYF.

Ten or more counts support this clonotype. This chain links TRBV5-1 with TRBJ2-7, with TRBD1 matching 7 bases. Germline V gene lookup returns CDR1 SGHRS and CDR2 YFSETQ. J was trimmed by 6 bases and V by 1 base; bases with no gene match: 7. The CDR3 length is 14 residues. CDR3 region: CASSLSTGPGEQYF. DNA of the CDR3: TGCGCCAGCAGCTTGTCGACAGGGCCGGGCGAGCAGTACTTC.

This clonotype was counted only a few times. This chain links TRBV30 with TRBJ1-1; TRBD1 matches at 11 bases. V was clipped by 7 bases and J by 5 bases; unmatched bases: 3. The CDR3 totals 12 residues. Germline loops: CDR1 GTSNPN, CDR2 SVGIG (reference sequence). The CDR3 here is CALGQGGTEAFF. In DNA form, the CDR3 reads TGTGCCTTGGGACAGGGGGGGACTGAAGCTTTCTTT.

This clonotype was counted many times. J is TRBJ2-7 and V is TRBV28, with D hard to call. The CDR3 covers 16 residues. Trimming removed 2 bases from V and 3 bases from J, with 17 bases in between. CDR1 MDHEN and CDR2 SYDVKM come from the germline V gene. CDR3 sequence: CASSLPAASGRYEQYF. For the CDR3, the DNA is TGTGCCAGCAGTTTACCCGCGGCCTCGGGCCGCTACGAGCAGTACTTC.

This clonotype was counted many times. The chain is built from TRBV7-9 and TRBJ1-1; the D is unclear. The CDR3 loop spans 13 amino acids. The V gene's germline CDR1 is SEHNR and CDR2 FQNEAQ (reference sequence). Deletions cut 5 bases from V and 3 bases from J, with 10 bases between. CDR3 in DNA: TGTGCCAGCAGCCCCCCTCAGGACACTGAAGCTTTCTTT. Protein: CASSPPQDTEAFF.

This chain connects TRBV29-1 to TRBJ2-7; 10 bases map to TRBD1. The CDR3 consists of 14 residues. V dropped 4 bases and J dropped 3; count of bases not matched to a gene: 6. Germline values: CDR1 SQVTM, CDR2 ANQGSEA. In nucleotides, the CDR3 is TGCAGCGTTGTGGGACAGGGGTCGAGCTACGAGCAGTACTTC. It codes for CSVVGQGSSYEQYF.

The chain carries TRBV5-6 and TRBJ1-6; D is unclear. Germline V gene data show CDR1 as SGHDT and CDR2 as YYEEEE. V lost 1 base and J 5 bases, leaving 16 bases between the germline ends. The CDR3 contains 17 residues. CDR3 sequence (DNA): TGTGCCAGCAGCTTGCCGGAGACGACGTCCAATAATTCACCCCTCCACTTT. Translation gives CASSLPETTSNNSPLHF.

V gene TRBV6-2 or TRBV6-3 combines with J gene TRBJ2-5; TRBD2 aligns across 11 bases. With V trimmed by 6 bases and J by 2 bases, 17 bases remained unmatched. The CDR3 sequence is 19 residues long. In germline, CDR1 is MNHEY, CDR2 SVGEGT. Here the CDR3 reads CASRPGLAGKRSRQETQYF. In DNA form, the CDR3 reads TGTGCCAGCAGACCTGGACTAGCGGGCAAGCGATCGCGACAAGAGACCCAGTACTTC.

This clonotype came up many times. The chain has TRBV28 and TRBJ2-5; D is unclear. This CDR3 comprises 15 residues. CDR1 and CDR2 (germline): MDHEN, SYDVKM. Trimming removed 6 bases at V and 5 bases at J, with 19 bases between. CDR3 bases: TGTGCCAGCAGCCAACCCGGGTCCCCTGGGGAGACCCAGTACTTC. Amino acids: CASSQPGSPGETQYF.

This clonotype appeared a few times. The V and J genes are TRBV25-1 and TRBJ1-1; unclear D gene. With 4 bases removed from V and 3 bases from J, the gap between germline ends came to 15 bases. The CDR3 contains 15 residues. Germline CDR1 MGHDK, CDR2 SYGVNS. The CDR3, as DNA: TGTGCCAGCAGTGGAATCGATGGCATGGACACTGAAGCTTTCTTT. This encodes CASSGIDGMDTEAFF.

The rearrangement uses TRBV27 and TRBJ1-1; 7 bases line up with TRBD1. The junction had 7 bases not matched to a gene; V was cut back by 5 bases and J by 7 bases. The germline gives CDR1 MNHEY, CDR2 SMNVEV (reference sequence). The CDR3 sequence is 13 residues long. DNA of the CDR3: TGTGCCAGCAGTCTCCGACAGGGTGGTGAAGCTTTCTTT. Translation: CASSLRQGGEAFF.

This clonotype came up many times. This chain uses TRBV2 with TRBJ1-1, with D unresolved. V gave up 4 bases and J gave up 0 bases, with 6 bases separating them. The CDR3 covers 13 residues. Per the germline V gene, CDR1 is SNHLY and CDR2 is FYNNEI. As DNA, the CDR3 is TGTGCCAGCAGTGTGGCGATGAACACTGAAGCTTTCTTT. Protein: CASSVAMNTEAFF. Looking up the rest from reference TRBV2 and TRBJ1-1 gives the full variable domain: EPEVTQTPSHQVTQMGQEVILRCVPISNHLYFYWYRQILGQKVEFLVSFYNNEISEKSEIFDDQFSVERPDGSNFTLKIRSTKLEDSAMYFCASSVAMNTEAFFGQGTRLTVV.

Remarks on this clonotype: The junction departs from the called germline gene at one end, perhaps through a read error. V usage is TRBV6-1 and J usage is TRBJ2-4; 7 positions agree with TRBD1. Germline-derived CDR1 and CDR2 are MNHNS and SASEGT. The CDR3 extends over 17 amino acids. CDR3 sequence (DNA): TGTGCCAGCAGTCGTACAGGGGCGGCGGGTGCCAAAAACATTAAGTACTTC. Residues: CASSRTGAAGAKNIKYF.